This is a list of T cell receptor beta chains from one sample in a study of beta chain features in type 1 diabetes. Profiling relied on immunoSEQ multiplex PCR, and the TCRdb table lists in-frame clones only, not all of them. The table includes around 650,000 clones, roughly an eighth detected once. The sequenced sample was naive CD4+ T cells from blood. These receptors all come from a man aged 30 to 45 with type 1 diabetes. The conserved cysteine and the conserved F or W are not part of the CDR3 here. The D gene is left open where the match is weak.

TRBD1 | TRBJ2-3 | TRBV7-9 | ASLTGGWTDTQY
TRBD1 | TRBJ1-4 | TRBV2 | ASAGGTNEKLF
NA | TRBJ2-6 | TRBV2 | ASSVGLSGANVLT
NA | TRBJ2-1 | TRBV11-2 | ASSLHGYEQF
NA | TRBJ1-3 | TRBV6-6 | ASSPDGNSGNTIY
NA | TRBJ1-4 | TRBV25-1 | ASSGFDTLLTNEKLF
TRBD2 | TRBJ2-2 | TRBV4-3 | ASSQEGLAGTGELF
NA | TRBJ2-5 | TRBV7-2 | ASSVLGVYQETQY
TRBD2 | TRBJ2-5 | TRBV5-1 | ASSAGSLTSGGETQY
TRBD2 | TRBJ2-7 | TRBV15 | ATSREREAEQY
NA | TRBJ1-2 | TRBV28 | ASSTGITYGYT
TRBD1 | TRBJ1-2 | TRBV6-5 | ASSYADRAGYT
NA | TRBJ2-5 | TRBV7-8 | ASSLEALRETQY
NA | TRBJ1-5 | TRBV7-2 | ASSLGFEGNPQH
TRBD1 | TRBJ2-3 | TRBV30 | AWTGQGVADTQY
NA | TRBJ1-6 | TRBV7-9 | ASSPRGDNSPLH
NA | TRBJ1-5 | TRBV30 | AWSVTGGNQPQH
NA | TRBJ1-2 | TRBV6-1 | ASSERAGERYGYT
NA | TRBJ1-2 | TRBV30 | AFSRDTYGYT
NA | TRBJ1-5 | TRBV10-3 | AISGEGVDNQPQH
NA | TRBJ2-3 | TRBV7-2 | ASSFARAGQGRDTQY
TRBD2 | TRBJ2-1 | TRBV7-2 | ASSFTSGGSNEQF
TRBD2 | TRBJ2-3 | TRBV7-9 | ASSFGTSFGDTQY